These T cell receptor beta chains were read from a single sample in a study of cytomegalovirus exposure and HLA in healthy donors. The repertoire was sequenced with immunoSEQ multiplex PCR; TCRdb's copy has only in-frame clones and lacks some. The sample yields approximately 100,000 clones, under 80% seen once. Sequencing was done on a sample of PBMCs. These receptors were obtained from a human donor in good health. The CDR3 runs from the conserved cysteine through the conserved F or W. Each record gives: CDR3 DNA, CDR3 protein, clone size, V gene, J gene, D gene. A D gene is named only where the DNA matches it firmly. Rows give clone size only sometimes, using once, few, many, or a class for an expanded clone.

cdr3_nt: TGTGCCAGCAGCCAAATCTTTAACAGGGACACAGATACGCAGTATTTT; cdr3_aa: CASSQIFNRDTDTQYF; clone_size: NA; v_call: TRBV14; j_call: TRBJ2-3; d_call: NA
cdr3_nt: TGTGCCAGCAGTGAATTTGCCTCACCAGGTTACGAGCAGTACTTC; cdr3_aa: CASSEFASPGYEQYF; clone_size: NA; v_call: TRBV2; j_call: TRBJ2-7; d_call: NA
cdr3_nt: TGTGCCAGCAGCGAGACAGGATATAATTCACCCCTCCACTTT; cdr3_aa: CASSETGYNSPLHF; clone_size: NA; v_call: TRBV5-4; j_call: TRBJ1-6; d_call: NA
cdr3_nt: TGTGCCAGCAGCTTATCATCCCCTAGCGGGGGATCTAACTCCTACGAGCAGTACTTC; cdr3_aa: CASSLSSPSGGSNSYEQYF; clone_size: few; v_call: TRBV11-2; j_call: TRBJ2-7; d_call: TRBD2
cdr3_nt: TGTGCCAGCAGCAGCTTCCCGGGACTTTACGAGCAGTACTTC; cdr3_aa: CASSSFPGLYEQYF; clone_size: NA; v_call: TRBV7-8; j_call: TRBJ2-7; d_call: NA
cdr3_nt: TGTGCCAGCAGCTGGAGGGACAGAGAGACCCAGTACTTC; cdr3_aa: CASSWRDRETQYF; clone_size: NA; v_call: TRBV7-2; j_call: TRBJ2-5; d_call: NA
cdr3_nt: TGTGCCAGCAGCTTAGGGCGGGGTTCAGATACGCAGTATTTT; cdr3_aa: CASSLGRGSDTQYF; clone_size: NA; v_call: TRBV11-2; j_call: TRBJ2-3; d_call: NA
cdr3_nt: TGTGCCAGCAGCTGGACAGGGATGGGAGAAAAACTGTTTTTT; cdr3_aa: CASSWTGMGEKLFF; clone_size: NA; v_call: TRBV7-2; j_call: TRBJ1-4; d_call: TRBD1
cdr3_nt: TGTGCCATCAGTGAGTCGTGGGGCGGGAAAGCCGCCGGGGAGCTGTTTTTT; cdr3_aa: CAISESWGGKAAGELFF; clone_size: NA; v_call: TRBV10-3; j_call: TRBJ2-2; d_call: NA
cdr3_nt: TGTGCCAGCAGCTTAGGTGTAGGGGGACACGAGCAGTACTTC; cdr3_aa: CASSLGVGGHEQYF; clone_size: once; v_call: TRBV11-3; j_call: TRBJ2-7; d_call: NA
cdr3_nt: TGTGCCAGCAGTTACTCGAATTCAGGGTACGGCTACACCTTC; cdr3_aa: CASSYSNSGYGYTF; clone_size: NA; v_call: TRBV6-5; j_call: TRBJ1-2; d_call: NA
cdr3_nt: TGTGCCAGCAGCCTCATCGGGGACAGCTCCTACGAGCAGTACTTC; cdr3_aa: CASSLIGDSSYEQYF; clone_size: NA; v_call: TRBV4-2; j_call: TRBJ2-7; d_call: TRBD1
cdr3_nt: TGCGCCAGCACCTCCTTAGGCTCGAGACAGGGACGGAGGGAGGCTTTCTTT; cdr3_aa: CASTSLGSRQGRREAFF; clone_size: NA; v_call: TRBV5-1; j_call: TRBJ1-1; d_call: TRBD1
cdr3_nt: TGTGCCAGCAGGGCAGGGAGCAATCAGCCCCAGCATTTT; cdr3_aa: CASRAGSNQPQHF; clone_size: NA; v_call: TRBV6-1; j_call: TRBJ1-5; d_call: NA
cdr3_nt: TGTGCCAGCAGTTCCCCCGAGGGGGCGGGCACTGAAGCTTTCTTT; cdr3_aa: CASSSPEGAGTEAFF; clone_size: NA; v_call: TRBV6-1; j_call: TRBJ1-1; d_call: TRBD1
cdr3_nt: TGTGCCAGCAGTTTATCGATGTCTGGCCCAGAGACCCAGTACTTC; cdr3_aa: CASSLSMSGPETQYF; clone_size: NA; v_call: TRBV27; j_call: TRBJ2-5; d_call: NA
cdr3_nt: TGCGCCAGCAGCCCCAGGGTCACCGGGGAGCTGTTTTTT; cdr3_aa: CASSPRVTGELFF; clone_size: few; v_call: TRBV4-3; j_call: TRBJ2-2; d_call: NA
cdr3_nt: TGTGCCTGGACAGGGGGAAGTTACAGTGAAGCTTTCTTT; cdr3_aa: CAWTGGSYSEAFF; clone_size: NA; v_call: TRBV30; j_call: TRBJ1-1; d_call: TRBD1
cdr3_nt: TGTGCCACCAGGAGGGACAGGGACCCATCTGGGGCCAACGTCCTGACTTTC; cdr3_aa: CATRRDRDPSGANVLTF; clone_size: few; v_call: TRBV15; j_call: TRBJ2-6; d_call: TRBD1
cdr3_nt: TGTGCCAGCAGGGAAACGGGACTAGCGGGGCCGAGCTCCTACAATGAGCAGTTCTTC; cdr3_aa: CASRETGLAGPSSYNEQFF; clone_size: NA; v_call: TRBV2; j_call: TRBJ2-1; d_call: TRBD2